This TCR beta chain was sequenced in a study of T cells in Graves' hyperthyroidism and ophthalmopathy. This clonotype was seen many times. Its cognate antigen is unknown. The V gene's germline CDR1 is SEHNR and CDR2 FQNEAQ (reference sequence). This CDR3 has 16 amino acids. V was cut by 5 bases and J by 1 base, with 15 bases left in between. General observations from the study: Stable hyperthyroidism was told apart from ophthalmopathy by a model built on 13 V-J features. Most expanded thyroid clonotypes above 0.001 recurred in blood.

Aged 18 to 65, the patients had hyperthyroidism that was newly diagnosed and had lasted under 2 months. Ahead of any ophthalmopathy symptoms, the blood sample was obtained at the first diagnosis of hyperthyroidism. Amplification yielded TCR beta CDR3 regions, with RNA transcripts as the source. During a first-round RT-PCR of the TCR CDR3, the HTBI primer set was used. TCRdb re-called the multiplex PCR reads with MiXCR, one entry per CDR3 protein. In the table there are around 380,000 distinct CDR3 sequences, about 14% of which are singletons. The specimen was blood. V is TRBV7-9 and J is TRBJ1-3; D is undetermined. The sequence came from a man younger than 45 with Graves' hyperthyroidism that later progressed to Graves' ophthalmopathy. The CDR3 nucleotides are TGTGCCAGCAGCGCTAGATCGGCGGGTTCTGGAAACACCATATATTTT. Encoded protein: CASSARSAGSGNTIYF.